The rows below give T cell receptor beta chains drawn from one sample of a study of blood T cells in healthy people across ages. TCRdb analysed the 5' RACE reads with MiXCR anew, one entry per CDR3 protein. The sample contains around 1.1 million distinct CDR3 sequences, roughly two fifths of which appear only once. Sequencing used blood. Receptors were obtained from a man between 18 and 29 years old in good health. The CDR3 runs from the conserved cysteine through the conserved F or W. A D gene is named only where the DNA matches it firmly. Size is stated for part of the rows, as once, few or many counts, or as a class when the clone is expanded.

TRBV12-3/TRBV12-4	-	TRBJ2-7	-	TGTGCCAGCAGTTTTCGCCCCGACAGAAAATTCCTCTACGAGCAGTACTTC	CASSFRPDRKFLYEQYF
TRBV10-3	-	TRBJ2-7	few	TGTGCCATCAGTCGGACAGCGAGCTCCTACGAGCAGTACTTC	CAISRTASSYEQYF
TRBV4-3	-	TRBJ1-1	many	TGCGCCAGCAGCCAAGTCGGAGCTATGGGCACTGAAGCTTTCTTT	CASSQVGAMGTEAFF
TRBV5-5	-	TRBJ2-2	-	TGTGCCAGCAGCTCCGGAACAGTCACCGGGGAGCTGTTTTTT	CASSSGTVTGELFF
TRBV6-2/TRBV6-3	-	TRBJ1-5	-	TGTGCCAGCAGTCCGATAGGTAATCAGCCCCAGCATTTT	CASSPIGNQPQHF
TRBV4-2	TRBD1	TRBJ2-6	-	TGTGCCAGCAGCCATTCGGGACAGGGTTTCTCTGGGGCCAACGTCCTGACTTTC	CASSHSGQGFSGANVLTF
TRBV9	-	TRBJ2-3	-	TGTGCCAGCAGCCGAGCCCTTGGGGAAACAGATACGCAGTATTTT	CASSRALGETDTQYF
TRBV20-1	-	TRBJ2-3	-	TGCAGTGCTAGACCTGACGGACGGTCAGATACGCAGTATTTT	CSARPDGRSDTQYF
TRBV12-3/TRBV12-4	TRBD2	TRBJ2-3	few	TGTGCCAGCAGTTTATCTAGCGGGGGGCAGGGAGATACGCAGTATTTT	CASSLSSGGQGDTQYF
TRBV10-3	-	TRBJ2-3	many	TGTGCCATCAGTGGGGTAGCACAAGATACGCAGTATTTT	CAISGVAQDTQYF
TRBV9	-	TRBJ1-1	-	TGTGCCAGCAGCGTAGGGGCAGGGACCATGAACACTGAAGCTTTCTTT	CASSVGAGTMNTEAFF
TRBV2	-	TRBJ2-1	-	TGTGCCAGCAGCGTAGACAACTACCAAGAGACCCAGTTCTTC	CASSVDNYQETQFF
TRBV20-1	-	TRBJ2-7	-	TGCAGTGCTAGGAGGGGCGCGGCCTACGAGCAGTACTTC	CSARRGAAYEQYF
TRBV29-1	-	TRBJ1-2	-	TGCAGCGTTCGGGACAACTATGGCTACACCTTC	CSVRDNYGYTF
TRBV5-1	TRBD2	TRBJ2-2	few	TGCGCCAGCAGCTCTAAGCGGGGGGATGACACCGGGGAGCTGTTTTTT	CASSSKRGDDTGELFF
TRBV20-1	TRBD1	TRBJ2-5	-	TGCAGTGCTAGAGATGACGACAGGGTATCTCGGGAAGAGACCCAGTACTTC	CSARDDDRVSREETQYF
TRBV4-3	-	TRBJ1-2	-	TGCGCCAGCAGCCAAGTTGCCCTCAGCGGGACACCCAATGGCTACACCTTC	CASSQVALSGTPNGYTF
TRBV4-1	TRBD1	TRBJ1-1	-	TGCGCCAGCAGCCCCCGGACAGGGGAAAGAGTAAGCACTGAAGCTTTCTTT	CASSPRTGERVSTEAFF
TRBV20-1	TRBD1	TRBJ1-2	few	TGCAGTGCTACCCAGGGGGCAGGCTATGGCTACACCTTC	CSATQGAGYGYTF
TRBV30	-	TRBJ2-5	-	TGTGCCTGGATCCGGGGAATAGGGGAGACCCAGTACTTC	CAWIRGIGETQYF
TRBV4-3	TRBD2	TRBJ2-7	-	TGCGCCAGCAACCTCAACGTCGGGGGGGCCTACGAGCAGTACTTC	CASNLNVGGAYEQYF
TRBV6-1	TRBD2	TRBJ2-3	few	TGTGCCAGCAGACAGACTAGCGGGGGGGCCTCGGAAACAGATACGCAGTATTTT	CASRQTSGGASETDTQYF
TRBV7-9	TRBD2	TRBJ2-3	many	TGTGCCAGCAGCGCTAGCGGCCTCACAGATACGCAGTATTTT	CASSASGLTDTQYF
TRBV18	-	TRBJ2-1	few	TGTGCCAGCTCTCCGGCGGGGTCGGATGAGCAGTTCTTC	CASSPAGSDEQFF
TRBV6-6	-	TRBJ2-5	few	TGTGCCACCGCCCAGGCAGATCGAGAGACCCAGTACTTC	CATAQADRETQYF
TRBV20-1	-	TRBJ2-5	few	TGCAGTGCCAGAGGTGATTTGTACCAAGAGACCCAGTACTTC	CSARGDLYQETQYF
TRBV29-1	-	TRBJ2-5	-	TGCAGCGTTAAGCGCGGGGGCCAACAAGAGACCCAGTACTTC	CSVKRGGQQETQYF
TRBV4-3	-	TRBJ2-4	few	TGCGCCAGCAGCCACGTTGTAACAAAACATGTACAGTACTTC	CASSHVVTKHVQYF
TRBV2	-	TRBJ2-2	few	TGTGCCAGCAGTGAGGGTGGCCACACCGGGGAGCTGTTTTTT	CASSEGGHTGELFF
TRBV6-1	TRBD1	TRBJ1-2	few	TGTGCCAGCAGGATCATAGACAGGGAGGTGTATGGCTACACCTTC	CASRIIDREVYGYTF
TRBV11-2	-	TRBJ2-2	once	TGTGCCAGCAGTCAGAACAGGGTTCTGTCTTCCGGGGAGCTGTTTTTT	CASSQNRVLSSGELFF
TRBV10-3	-	TRBJ2-3	once	TGTGCCATCAGGGCGGGACACACGTTAAGCACAGGTACGCAGTATTTT	CAIRAGHTLSTGTQYF
TRBV7-9	-	TRBJ1-2	-	TGTGCCAGCAGCTTAGCGTCCCGGGACATCACTAACTATGGCTACACCTTC	CASSLASRDITNYGYTF
TRBV30	-	TRBJ1-1	once	TGTGCCTGGACCCTTGAGGGGTCGAACACTGAAGCTTTCTTT	CAWTLEGSNTEAFF
TRBV7-2	TRBD1	TRBJ2-7	many	TGTGCCAGCAGTCCACAGGGGGTTTTCTACGAGCAGTACTTC	CASSPQGVFYEQYF
TRBV29-1	-	TRBJ2-7	once	TGCAGCGCCGCGACACCGGGTGGGGGTGGGCAGTACTTC	CSAATPGGGGQYF
TRBV12-3/TRBV12-4	TRBD2	TRBJ2-1	-	TGTGCCAGCAGCCGGGGGGTACGGCCCTACAATGAGCAGTTCTTC	CASSRGVRPYNEQFF
TRBV20-1	TRBD2	TRBJ2-3	-	TGCAGTGCTCGGACGAGCGGGGGGTTTGGGGGAGATACGCAGTATTTT	CSARTSGGFGGDTQYF
TRBV12-3/TRBV12-4	-	TRBJ2-5	few	TGTGCCAGCAGGCGGGACTTAGAAGAGACCCAGTACTTC	CASRRDLEETQYF
TRBV15	-	TRBJ2-3	few	TGTGCCACCAGCAGAGGCGGGGGCACAGATACGCAGTATTTT	CATSRGGGTDTQYF
TRBV9	-	TRBJ1-1	few	TGTGCCAGCAGCGCCCAATTGGACACTGAAGCTTTCTTT	CASSAQLDTEAFF
TRBV25-1	-	TRBJ1-2	-	TGTGCCAGCAGTGAAAGCGGGTCTCTCCTTCGGGATGGCTACACCTTC	CASSESGSLLRDGYTF
TRBV9	-	TRBJ1-2	-	TGTGCCAGCCGATCCCAGTCCACCCACCATAACTATGGCTACACCTTC	CASRSQSTHHNYGYTF
TRBV20-1	TRBD2	TRBJ2-5	few	TGCAGTGGAACCTCTTTAGCGGGGGGGACCGAAGCTTATCAAGAGACCCAGTACTTC	CSGTSLAGGTEAYQETQYF
TRBV19	TRBD1	TRBJ2-1	-	TGTGCCAGTAGTCCGATTGACAGGGGACCTCACAATGAGCAGTTCTTC	CASSPIDRGPHNEQFF
TRBV20-1	-	TRBJ2-3	-	TGCAGTGCTAACTCCCTGGGACTCCTCCCAGATACGCAGTATTTT	CSANSLGLLPDTQYF
TRBV4-3	TRBD2	TRBJ2-7	-	TGCGCCAGCAGCCAAGAGCGGGAGGGCCTCTACGAGCAGTACTTC	CASSQEREGLYEQYF
TRBV7-2	-	TRBJ1-3	-	TGTGCCAGCAGCCAGATGAGGGTATCTGGAAACGCCATATATTTT	CASSQMRVSGNAIYF
TRBV4-1	-	TRBJ1-2	-	TGCGCCAGCAGCCAAGATGCAGGGGACTATGGCTACACCTTC	CASSQDAGDYGYTF
TRBV6-5	-	TRBJ2-4	-	TGTGCCAGCAGCCTTAGGAACTCAAACATTCAGTACTTC	CASSLRNSNIQYF
TRBV4-3	TRBD1	TRBJ2-1	-	TGCGCCAGCAGCCAAGATATAGGGGGCCAATCCAATGAGCAGTTCTTC	CASSQDIGGQSNEQFF
TRBV12-3/TRBV12-4	TRBD1	TRBJ1-5	few	TGTGCCAGCAGTCCAAACAGGGGGCCCCGGGATCAGCCCCAGCATTTT	CASSPNRGPRDQPQHF
TRBV6-5	-	TRBJ1-1	-	TGTGCCAGCAGTTACTCTTATGCCCGGGCGAACACTGAAGCTTTCTTT	CASSYSYARANTEAFF
TRBV6-2/TRBV6-3	-	TRBJ1-5	-	TGTGCCAGCAGTTACTGGAGCAATCAGCCCCAGCATTTT	CASSYWSNQPQHF